The rows below give T cell receptor beta chains drawn from one sample of a study of follicular helper T cells after annual influenza vaccination. Repertoires were generated with immunoSEQ multiplex PCR, while TCRdb's copy carries only in-frame clones and drops some. Of more than 5,000 clones listed, 75% to 85% were seen once; the top ten hold roughly 1%. The sequenced sample was CXCR5+ CD38- circulating T follicular helper cells from blood, obtained on the day of influenza vaccination. These receptors originate from an adult who received the influenza vaccine. CDR3s include the opening cysteine and the closing phenylalanine or tryptophan. A D gene is named only where the DNA matches it firmly. Clone sizes are given selectively: once, few, many, or a class where the clone is expanded.

clone_size	v_call	d_call	j_call	cdr3_aa	cdr3_nt
-	TRBV7-2	TRBD1	TRBJ1-2	CASSFGAQGARGYTF	TGTGCCAGCAGCTTCGGGGCACAGGGGGCGCGCGGCTACACCTTC
-	TRBV5-1	TRBD2	TRBJ2-1	CASSTRPDSGSSYNEQFF	TGCGCCAGCAGCACCCGACCTGACAGCGGGAGCTCCTACAATGAGCAGTTCTTC
-	TRBV19	-	TRBJ1-4	CASSSRTENEKLFF	TGTGCCAGTAGTTCCAGGACAGAAAATGAAAAACTGTTTTTT
-	TRBV7-6	-	TRBJ1-5	CASSLALGQPQHF	TGTGCCAGCAGCTTAGCTCTGGGACAGCCCCAGCATTTT
-	TRBV19	TRBD1	TRBJ2-7	CASSTGQTGDYYEQYF	TGTGCCAGTAGTACAGGCCAGACAGGGGATTACTACGAGCAGTACTTC
-	TRBV28	-	TRBJ2-2	CASSSGGSSGAPGELFF	TGTGCCAGCAGTTCCGGGGGTTCGTCGGGAGCCCCCGGGGAGCTGTTTTTT
-	TRBV27	TRBD2	TRBJ2-7	CASSKGLAGAYEQYF	TGTGCCAGCAGTAAAGGACTAGCGGGAGCCTACGAGCAGTACTTC
few	TRBV19	TRBD2	TRBJ2-7	CASSRTSGTYEQYF	TGTGCCAGTAGTCGGACTAGCGGGACTTACGAGCAGTACTTC
-	TRBV10-3	-	TRBJ1-4	CAISEGATNEKLFF	TGTGCCATCAGTGAGGGTGCAACTAATGAAAAACTGTTTTTT
-	TRBV19	-	TRBJ2-2	CASTSAFPTGELFF	TGTGCCAGTACCTCAGCATTTCCCACCGGGGAGCTGTTTTTT
-	TRBV6-1	TRBD2	TRBJ2-1	CASTAYGGGYNEQFF	TGTGCCAGCACCGCTTACGGGGGGGGGTACAATGAGCAGTTCTTC
once	TRBV18	-	TRBJ1-2	CASSPSSGPNYGYTF	TGTGCCAGCTCACCAAGTTCAGGGCCTAACTATGGCTACACCTTC
-	TRBV19	TRBD2	TRBJ2-7	CASSIAASGRTYEQYF	TGTGCCAGTAGTATAGCGGCTAGCGGGCGTACCTACGAGCAGTACTTC
-	TRBV5-1	-	TRBJ1-5	CASSGRGCRDQPQHF	TGCGCCAGCAGCGGGAGGGGTTGTCGGGATCAGCCCCAGCATTTT
-	TRBV5-6	TRBD2	TRBJ2-1	CASSRSWTSGYNEQFF	TGTGCCAGCAGCCGCAGTTGGACTAGCGGTTACAATGAGCAGTTCTTC
few	TRBV19	-	TRBJ2-7	CASSLQGGSYEQYF	TGTGCCAGTAGCCTTCAGGGGGGGTCGTACGAGCAGTACTTC
-	TRBV29-1	TRBD2	TRBJ2-1	CSVDLAGAQNNEQFF	TGCAGCGTTGACCTAGCGGGAGCGCAAAACAATGAGCAGTTCTTC
-	TRBV6-6	-	TRBJ2-3	CASRAGVITDTQYF	TGTGCCAGCAGGGCAGGGGTTATCACAGATACGCAGTATTTT
-	TRBV21-1	-	TRBJ2-2	CASSKGGLKTGELFF	TGTGCCAGCAGCAAAGGAGGTTTAAAAACCGGGGAGCTGTTTTTT
-	TRBV7-8	TRBD1	TRBJ1-1	CASSPPGGYTEAFF	TGTGCCAGCAGTCCTCCAGGGGGTTACACTGAAGCTTTCTTT
-	TRBV7-6	-	TRBJ2-2	CASSFMGFKGDTGELFF	TGTGCCAGCAGCTTTATGGGGTTTAAGGGAGACACCGGGGAGCTGTTTTTT
-	TRBV14	TRBD2	TRBJ2-5	CASSQGRTSGREETQYF	TGTGCCAGCAGCCAAGGGAGGACTAGCGGGAGGGAGGAGACCCAGTACTTC
-	TRBV5-4	TRBD2	TRBJ2-7	CASTPRGGRAHEQYF	TGTGCCAGCACCCCACGAGGCGGGAGGGCCCACGAGCAGTACTTC
-	TRBV6-1	-	TRBJ1-1	CASSGIRGIDEAFF	TGTGCCAGCAGTGGGATTCGCGGCATTGATGAAGCTTTCTTT
-	TRBV2	-	TRBJ1-5	CASSENPQGGQPQHF	TGTGCCAGCAGTGAAAACCCACAGGGAGGTCAGCCCCAGCATTTT
once	TRBV19	-	TRBJ2-7	CASSLDISYEQYF	TGTGCCAGTAGTCTGGATATCTCCTACGAGCAGTACTTC
-	TRBV19	-	TRBJ2-1	CASSILVSESEQFF	TGTGCCAGTAGTATCTTGGTGTCAGAGAGTGAGCAGTTCTTC
-	TRBV7-3	TRBD2	TRBJ2-7	CASSLAGVAGYEQYF	TGTGCCAGCAGCTTGGCGGGAGTCGCAGGTTACGAGCAGTACTTC
-	TRBV7-2	TRBD2	TRBJ2-7	CASSGGAGGHEQYF	TGTGCCAGCAGTGGCGGAGCGGGAGGGCACGAGCAGTACTTC
-	TRBV11-2	TRBD1	TRBJ1-4	CASSTGGAYEKLFF	TGTGCCAGCAGTACAGGGGGCGCGTATGAAAAACTGTTTTTT
-	TRBV9	TRBD2	TRBJ2-7	CASRGEGQYEQYF	TGTGCCAGCCGAGGGGAGGGCCAGTACGAGCAGTACTTC
-	TRBV19	TRBD2	TRBJ2-3	CASSTLGASGSSAQYF	TGTGCCAGTAGTACGCTGGGCGCTAGCGGGTCGTCGGCGCAGTATTTT
-	TRBV30	-	TRBJ1-4	CACPKERDDEKLFF	TGTGCCTGCCCCAAGGAAAGGGATGATGAAAAACTGTTTTTT
-	TRBV5-1	-	TRBJ2-2	CASSFEVAGELFF	TGCGCCAGCAGCTTTGAGGTGGCCGGGGAGCTGTTTTTT
-	TRBV5-1	TRBD2	TRBJ2-7	CASSWTLAGPPYEQYF	TGCGCCAGCAGCTGGACCCTAGCGGGACCTCCCTACGAGCAGTACTTC
-	TRBV6-1	-	TRBJ1-4	CASSAERTANEKLFF	TGTGCCAGCAGCGCCGAACGGACGGCCAATGAAAAACTGTTTTTT
-	TRBV7-9	-	TRBJ2-7	CASSPGLSSYEQYF	TGTGCCAGCAGCCCCGGATTATCCTCCTACGAGCAGTACTTC
-	TRBV30	-	TRBJ1-4	CAWSPGPNEKLFF	TGTGCCTGGAGTCCGGGCCCGAATGAAAAACTGTTTTTT
-	TRBV7-8	-	TRBJ1-2	CASSLDRSRGYTF	TGTGCCAGCAGCTTAGATCGGTCCCGGGGCTACACCTTC
-	TRBV28	TRBD1	TRBJ2-3	CASRPRQGGTDTQYF	TGTGCCAGCAGACCCAGACAGGGTGGCACAGATACGCAGTATTTT
-	TRBV28	-	TRBJ2-6	CASSLGSGSSGANVLTF	TGTGCCAGCAGTTTGGGATCCGGTAGTTCTGGGGCCAACGTCCTGACTTTC
-	TRBV2	-	TRBJ2-7	CASSDNRNYEQYF	TGTGCCAGCAGTGATAACAGGAACTACGAGCAGTACTTC
-	TRBV5-4	TRBD1	TRBJ1-2	CASSLQGQGDGYTF	TGTGCCAGCAGCTTGCAAGGACAGGGGGACGGCTACACCTTC
-	TRBV14	-	TRBJ2-3	CASSQVGPAGTQYF	TGTGCCAGCAGCCAAGTTGGTCCAGCCGGTACGCAGTATTTT
-	TRBV29-1	-	TRBJ2-6	CSVATGANVLTF	TGCAGCGTTGCAACGGGGGCCAACGTCCTGACTTTC
-	TRBV27	TRBD1	TRBJ1-5	CASTFRQGAYNQPQHF	TGTGCCAGCACCTTTAGACAGGGGGCATACAATCAGCCCCAGCATTTT
-	TRBV2	-	TRBJ1-1	CASSEIRGNTEAFF	TGTGCCAGCAGTGAAATCAGGGGAAACACTGAAGCTTTCTTT
few	TRBV27	-	TRBJ2-7	CASRIAASYEQYF	TGTGCCAGCAGAATAGCGGCCTCCTACGAGCAGTACTTC
-	TRBV27	-	TRBJ2-7	CASSLGSGGAGFYEQYF	TGTGCCAGCAGTTTGGGCTCGGGGGGCGCGGGTTTCTACGAGCAGTACTTC
-	TRBV7-2	TRBD1	TRBJ1-5	CASRDQGGQPQHF	TGTGCCAGCCGCGACCAGGGGGGACAGCCCCAGCATTTT
once	TRBV7-9	TRBD1	TRBJ1-3	CASSFRDRDAGNTIYF	TGTGCCAGCAGCTTTCGAGACAGGGACGCTGGAAACACCATATATTTT
-	TRBV6-5	TRBD2	TRBJ2-7	CASRWGGSSYEQYF	TGTGCCAGCAGGTGGGGGGGGAGCTCCTACGAGCAGTACTTC
-	TRBV4-2	-	TRBJ1-5	CASSQSQLYSNQPQHF	TGTGCCAGCAGCCAATCGCAGCTTTATAGCAATCAGCCCCAGCATTTT
-	TRBV10-3	TRBD2	TRBJ2-2	CAMRPGLAGTNTGELFF	TGTGCCATGAGACCAGGACTAGCGGGGACGAACACCGGGGAGCTGTTTTTT
-	TRBV4-1	TRBD2	TRBJ2-5	CASSRGTSGTGETQYF	TGCGCCAGCAGCCGAGGGACTAGCGGGACTGGAGAGACCCAGTACTTC